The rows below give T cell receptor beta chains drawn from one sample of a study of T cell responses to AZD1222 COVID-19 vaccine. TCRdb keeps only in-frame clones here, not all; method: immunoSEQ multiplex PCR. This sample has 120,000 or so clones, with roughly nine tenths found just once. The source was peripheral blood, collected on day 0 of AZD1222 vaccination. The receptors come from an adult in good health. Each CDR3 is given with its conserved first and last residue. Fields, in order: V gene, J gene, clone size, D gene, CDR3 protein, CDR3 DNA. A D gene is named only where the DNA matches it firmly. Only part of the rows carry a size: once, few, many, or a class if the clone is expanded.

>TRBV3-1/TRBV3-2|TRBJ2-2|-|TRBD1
CASSPGQGARGGELFF
TGTGCCAGCAGCCCAGGACAGGGGGCGCGGGGCGGGGAGCTGTTTTTT
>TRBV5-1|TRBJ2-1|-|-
CASSLKAQRIF
TGCGCCAGCAGCTTGAAGGCTCAACGGATCTTC
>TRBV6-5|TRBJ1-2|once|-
CASSYGVSLYGYTF
TGTGCCAGCAGTTACGGGGTCTCCCTCTATGGCTACACCTTC
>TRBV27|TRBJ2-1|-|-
CASSTLGVSYNEQFF
TGTGCCAGCAGTACTCTCGGGGTTTCCTACAATGAGCAGTTCTTC
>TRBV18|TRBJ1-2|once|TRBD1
CASSPLPGQGGYTF
TGTGCCAGCTCACCACTTCCGGGACAGGGTGGCTACACCTTC
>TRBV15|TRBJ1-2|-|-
CATSRGGKVGRIGYTF
TGTGCCACCAGCAGGGGTGGCAAAGTCGGACGGATCGGCTACACCTTC
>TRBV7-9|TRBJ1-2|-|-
CASSLEGRGYGYTF
TGTGCCAGCAGCTTAGAAGGTAGAGGCTATGGCTACACCTTC
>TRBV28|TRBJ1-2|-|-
CASSLETGHSLYGYTF
TGTGCCAGCAGTTTAGAGACAGGCCATTCGCTCTATGGCTACACCTTC
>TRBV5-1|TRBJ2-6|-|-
CASSLTSPGANVLTF
TGCGCCAGCAGCCTCACTAGTCCTGGGGCCAACGTCCTGACTTTC
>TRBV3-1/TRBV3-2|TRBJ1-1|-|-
CASSHRGRDTEAFF
TGTGCCAGCAGTCACCGGGGACGGGACACTGAAGCTTTCTTT
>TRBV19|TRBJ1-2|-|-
CASSPGQERNYGYTF
TGTGCCAGTAGCCCGGGGCAGGAAAGAAACTATGGCTACACCTTC
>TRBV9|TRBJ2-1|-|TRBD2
CASSVLAGGPSNEQFF
TGTGCCAGCAGCGTACTAGCGGGGGGGCCGAGCAATGAGCAGTTCTTC
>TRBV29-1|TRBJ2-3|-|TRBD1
CSVEGQGVGTQYF
TGCAGCGTCGAGGGACAGGGTGTTGGTACGCAGTATTTT
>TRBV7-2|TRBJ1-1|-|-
CASSLAPGAEAFF
TGTGCCAGCAGCTTAGCCCCCGGCGCTGAAGCTTTCTTT
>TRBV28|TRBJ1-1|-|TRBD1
CASRTGTANTEAFF
TGTGCCAGCAGAACCGGGACAGCGAACACTGAAGCTTTCTTT
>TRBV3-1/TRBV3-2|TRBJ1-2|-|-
CASSQAGASYGYTF
TGTGCCAGCAGTCAGGCTGGGGCCAGCTATGGCTACACCTTC
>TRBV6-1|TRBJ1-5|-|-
CASSEGQGGNQPQHF
TGTGCCAGCAGTGAAGGGCAGGGTGGGAATCAGCCCCAGCATTTT
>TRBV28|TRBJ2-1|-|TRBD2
CASSWASGTYNEQFF
TGTGCCAGCAGTTGGGCTAGCGGGACCTACAATGAGCAGTTCTTC
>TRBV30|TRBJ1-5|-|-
CAWSRGAEQPQHF
TGTGCCTGGAGTAGGGGGGCGGAACAGCCCCAGCATTTT
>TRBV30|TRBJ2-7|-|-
CAWSETGRYEQYF
TGTGCCTGGAGTGAAACAGGGCGGTACGAGCAGTACTTC
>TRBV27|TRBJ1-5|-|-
CASALGGAHNQPQHF
TGTGCCAGCGCCCTGGGGGGGGCCCACAATCAGCCCCAGCATTTT
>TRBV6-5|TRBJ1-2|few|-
CASSVSGHINYGYTF
TGTGCCAGCAGCGTGTCGGGACACATTAACTATGGCTACACCTTC
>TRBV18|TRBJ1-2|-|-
CASSPEGLYGYTF
TGTGCCAGCTCACCAGAGGGGCTCTATGGCTACACCTTC
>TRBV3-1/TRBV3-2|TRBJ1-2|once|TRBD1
CASTPRWAGGGYGYTF
TGTGCCAGCACCCCGCGGTGGGCAGGGGGCGGCTATGGCTACACCTTC
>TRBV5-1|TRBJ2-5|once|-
CASSRQGGQETQYF
TGCGCCAGCAGTCGCCAGGGGGGGCAAGAGACCCAGTACTTC
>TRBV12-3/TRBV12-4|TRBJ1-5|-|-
CASSLDRNQPQHF
TGTGCCAGCAGTCTCGACAGGAATCAGCCCCAGCATTTT
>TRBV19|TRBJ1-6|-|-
CASTDSWGGLSPLHF
TGTGCCAGTACCGACTCCTGGGGGGGGCTTTCACCCCTCCACTTT
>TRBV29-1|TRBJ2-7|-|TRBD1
CSAGGGQGTHEQYF
TGCAGCGCCGGGGGGGGACAGGGGACCCACGAGCAGTACTTC
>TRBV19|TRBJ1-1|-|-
CASSDLDRTNTEAFF
TGTGCCAGTAGTGACCTCGACAGGACGAACACTGAAGCTTTCTTT
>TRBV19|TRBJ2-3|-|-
CASGTYPDTQYF
TGTGCCAGTGGGACATACCCCGATACGCAGTATTTT
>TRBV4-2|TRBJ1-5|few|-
CASSQDRGQSQPQHF
TGTGCCAGCAGCCAAGATAGGGGCCAGAGTCAGCCCCAGCATTTT
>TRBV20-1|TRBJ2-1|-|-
CSALVYNEQFF
TGCAGTGCTTTAGTGTACAATGAGCAGTTCTTC
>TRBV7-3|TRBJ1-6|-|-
CASSSDSGPLHF
TGTGCCAGCAGCTCGGACAGCGGGCCCCTCCACTTT
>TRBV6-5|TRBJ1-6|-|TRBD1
CASRSQGENSPLHF
TGTGCCAGCAGATCGCAGGGGGAGAATTCACCCCTCCACTTT
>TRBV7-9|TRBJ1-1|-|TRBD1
CASSLGTGDTEAFF
TGTGCCAGCAGCTTAGGGACAGGGGACACTGAAGCTTTCTTT
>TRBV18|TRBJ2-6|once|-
CASSPPNKGGAGANVLTF
TGTGCCAGCTCACCACCGAACAAGGGGGGTGCTGGGGCCAACGTCCTGACTTTC
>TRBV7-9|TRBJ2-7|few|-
CASQWGTNREQYF
TGTGCCAGCCAGTGGGGAACCAACCGCGAGCAGTACTTC
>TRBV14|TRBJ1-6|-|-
CASSQVATSPLHF
TGTGCCAGCAGCCAAGTGGCCACTTCACCCCTCCACTTT
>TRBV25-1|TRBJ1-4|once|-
CASTAYATNEKLFF
TGTGCCAGCACCGCGTATGCGACTAATGAAAAACTGTTTTTT
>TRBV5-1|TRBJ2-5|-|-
CASSALLGVEETQYF
TGCGCCAGCAGCGCGTTATTGGGGGTTGAGGAGACCCAGTACTTC
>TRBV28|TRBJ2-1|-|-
CASTRGDIGEQFF
TGTGCCAGCACCCGAGGGGATATCGGGGAGCAGTTCTTC
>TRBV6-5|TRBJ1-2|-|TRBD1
CASSWDSSRAYTF
TGTGCCAGCAGTTGGGACAGTTCTCGCGCCTACACCTTC
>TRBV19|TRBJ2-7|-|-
CASSPDLQREQYF
TGTGCCAGTAGTCCCGACCTTCAACGGGAGCAGTACTTC
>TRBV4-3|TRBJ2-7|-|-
CASSHGPGYEQYF
TGCGCCAGCAGCCACGGACCGGGATACGAGCAGTACTTC
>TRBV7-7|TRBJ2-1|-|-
CASTSRLADYNEQFF
TGTGCTAGCACCTCCCGGCTAGCTGACTACAATGAGCAGTTCTTC
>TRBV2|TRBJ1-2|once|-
CASSFDRGDGYTF
TGTGCCAGCAGCTTCGACCGAGGTGATGGCTACACCTTC
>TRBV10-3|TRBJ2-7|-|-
CAIRIEGPDEQYF
TGTGCCATCAGAATCGAGGGTCCCGACGAGCAGTACTTC
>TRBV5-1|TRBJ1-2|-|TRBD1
CASSFSRGESYTF
TGCGCCAGCAGCTTCTCCAGGGGGGAGAGCTACACCTTC
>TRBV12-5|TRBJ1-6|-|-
CASGFGTAISPLHF
TGTGCTAGTGGTTTCGGGACCGCCATTTCACCCCTCCACTTT